This paragraph covers one TCR beta chain sequence. Per the authors' pipeline: Researchers report that nucleated cell counts were estimated from reference gene primer amplification. Using immunoSEQ multiplex PCR, the repertoire was profiled, and TCRdb retains in-frame clones only, with some absent. V and J calls and clone size are as listed in that table; D and trimming were resolved from the DNA. The sample shows under 150,000 clones, over 70% of them seen only once. CDR1 and CDR2 (germline): MNHNY, SVGAGI (reference sequence). This CDR3 is 13 amino acids long. V was clipped by 6 bases and J by 1 base, with 9 bases between them. The sample belongs to a study of blood T cell repertoires in COVID-19. At the level of the study: Researchers got acute and convalescent COVID-19 samples from the United States, Italy and Spain.

The chain uses TRBV6-6 and TRBJ1-1, with a weak D call TRBD1 (5 bases). Specimen: peripheral blood. The sequence was obtained from a man aged 45-65 years with acute or convalescent COVID-19. CDR3 sequence reads: CASSEQENTEAFF. Written as DNA, the CDR3 is TGTGCCAGCAGCGAACAGGAGAACACTGAAGCTTTCTTT.